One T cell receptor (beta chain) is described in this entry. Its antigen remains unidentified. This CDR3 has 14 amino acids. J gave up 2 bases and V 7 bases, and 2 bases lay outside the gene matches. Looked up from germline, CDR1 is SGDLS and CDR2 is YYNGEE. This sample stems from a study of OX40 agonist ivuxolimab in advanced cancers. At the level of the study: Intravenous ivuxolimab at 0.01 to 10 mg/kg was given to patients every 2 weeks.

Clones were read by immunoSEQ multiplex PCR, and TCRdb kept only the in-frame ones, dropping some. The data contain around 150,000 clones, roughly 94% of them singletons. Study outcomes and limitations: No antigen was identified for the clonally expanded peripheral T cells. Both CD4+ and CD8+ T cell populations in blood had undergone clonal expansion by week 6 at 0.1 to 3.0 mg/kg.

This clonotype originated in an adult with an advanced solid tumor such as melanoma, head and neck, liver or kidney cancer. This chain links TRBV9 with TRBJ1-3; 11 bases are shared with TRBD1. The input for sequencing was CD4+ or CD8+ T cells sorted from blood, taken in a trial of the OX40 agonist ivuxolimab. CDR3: CASGTGGAGNTIYF. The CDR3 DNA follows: TGTGCCAGCGGGACAGGGGGGGCTGGAAACACCATATATTTT.